Below are 8 T cell receptor beta chains sequenced from a single sample in a study of blood T cell repertoires in COVID-19. Profiled with immunoSEQ multiplex PCR; TCRdb holds only in-frame clones, not every one. The sample includes around 180,000 clones, under 85% of them seen just once. The sample taken for sequencing was PBMCs or T cells enriched from blood (not recorded which). Receptor source: a man aged 50-60 years who had recovered from COVID-19.

The chain is built from TRBV11-3 and TRBJ1-6; 10 positions match TRBD1. CDR3 length: 18 residues. CDR1 is SGHNT and CDR2 is YENEEA in the germline V gene. The junction had 8 bases not matched to a gene; V was cut back by 0 bases and J by 6 bases. The CDR3 protein is CASSLDRGTGAINSPLHF. Here the CDR3 DNA reads TGTGCCAGCAGCTTAGATCGGGGGACAGGGGCCATTAATTCACCCCTCCACTTT. Filled out from reference TRBV11-3 and TRBJ1-6, the complete variable domain reads EAGVVQSPRYKIIEKKQPVAFWCNPISGHNTLYWYLQNLGQGPELLIRYENEEAVDDSQLPKDRFSAERLKGVDSTLKIQPAELGDSAVYLCASSLDRGTGAINSPLHFGNGTRLTVT.

The rearrangement uses TRBV20-1 and TRBJ2-3; TRBD2 might be the D (6 bases). Germline V lookup: CDR1 DFQATT, CDR2 SNEGSKA (reference sequence). The CDR3 is 14 residues long. Between the trimmed V and J ends, which lost 6 bases and 2 bases, there was a span of 15 bases. The CDR3 DNA is TGCAGTGCCAGTGTAGCGGCACTCACAGATACGCAGTATTTT. Residues: CSASVAALTDTQYF.

The sample holds one count of this clone. CDR3 loop: CASTGRGRGYTF. CDR3 nucleotides: TGTGCCAGCACGGGGCGGGGGAGAGGCTACACCTTC. The chain recombines TRBV6-5 with TRBJ1-2; tentatively, D is TRBD1 (5 bases). Between the trimmed V and J ends, which lost 7 bases and 8 bases, there was a span of 14 bases. The V gene's germline CDR1 is MNHEY and CDR2 SVGAGI. The length of the CDR3 is 12 residues.

This chain joins TRBV2 and TRBJ1-5, with 7 bases identical to TRBD1. V shed 6 bases, J shed 4 bases, and the junction held 3 bases outside the gene matches. This CDR3 has 13 residues. The germline gives CDR1 SNHLY, CDR2 FYNNEI. This CDR3 is CASRTGWNQPQHF. The CDR3 DNA follows: TGTGCCAGCAGGACAGGGTGGAATCAGCCCCAGCATTTT. Full variable domain (remainder filled in from reference TRBV2 and TRBJ1-5): EPEVTQTPSHQVTQMGQEVILRCVPISNHLYFYWYRQILGQKVEFLVSFYNNEISEKSEIFDDQFSVERPDGSNFTLKIRSTKLEDSAMYFCASRTGWNQPQHFGDGTRLSIL.

The genes are TRBV3-1 (or the pseudogene TRBV3-2) and TRBJ1-1; D perhaps matches TRBD1 (5 bases). V was trimmed by 0 bases and J by 5 bases, leaving 13 bases between them. This CDR3 has 15 residues. Per germline, CDR1 LGHDT and CDR2 YNNKEL (reference sequence). The CDR3, as DNA: TGTGCCAGCAGCCAAGATCCGGCAGGGTGGACTGAAGCTTTCTTT. Translating it yields CASSQDPAGWTEAFF.

The V call is TRBV5-4, the J call TRBJ2-5, with 9 bases lining up with TRBD1. Germline CDR1 and CDR2: SGHNT and YYREEE (reference sequence). This CDR3 comprises 13 residues. V was clipped by 5 bases and J by 5 bases; unmatched bases: 4. The CDR3 DNA follows: TGTGCCAGCAGACAAGACAGGGGGGAGACCCAGTACTTC. Its protein is CASRQDRGETQYF.

The rearrangement uses TRBV29-1 and TRBJ1-1; maybe TRBD1 (5 bases). CDR1 SQVTM and CDR2 ANQGSEA come from the germline V gene. Trimming pared 0 bases from V and 1 base from J, leaving 12 bases between. The length of the CDR3 is 15 residues. The CDR3 nucleotides read TGCAGCGTTGAAGAATGGGAGGGGTGGAACACTGAAGCTTTCTTT. Translation gives CSVEEWEGWNTEAFF.

This chain uses TRBV27 with TRBJ1-2; tentative D call: TRBD1 (6 bases). The V end lost 2 bases, the J end lost 7 bases, and 14 bases lay between the germline ends. CDR1 and CDR2 from the germline V gene are MNHEY and SMNVEV (reference sequence). CDR3 length equals 14 residues. CDR3 bases: TGTGCCAGCAGTTTAAACAGCAGGGGCAGTGGCTACACCTTC. This sequence encodes CASSLNSRGSGYTF.